The T cell receptor (beta chain) described here comes from a study of beta chain features in type 1 diabetes listed by TCRdb under 2018. Background on the whole study: Patients and healthy donors did not differ in mean age, gender distribution, total cell number or subset yield. A total of 90 million to 130 million sorted cells were examined across all samples, and a strong correlation was observed between cell number per subset and RNA yield. The study compared the TCRB repertoires of sorted circulating CD4+ T cell subsets in recently diagnosed type 1 diabetes patients with those in matched healthy donors. Naive and central memory subsets were obtained from all 30 or so donors, but regulatory and stem cell-like memory subsets were isolated from only 8 patients and 8 healthy donors.

The CDR3 starts with the cysteine, ends with the phenylalanine, and has 14 residues. The kept DNA is CDR3 alone, 42 bases in frame from the first base. From V the trimming removes 2 bases and from J it removes 4 bases, while the gene matches leave 3 bases of the junction unaccounted for. Via the germline V gene (reference sequence), CDR1 is SGHNT and CDR2 YYREEE. Each donor gave one peripheral blood draw, averaging about 100 mL, which was collected into heparinised tubes. Using a panel that included CD45RO, CCR7, CD25, CD127, CD95 and CD27, naive, central memory, regulatory and stem cell-like memory CD4+ T cells were sorted on a BD FACSAria II. Purity was above 98% for every sorted population. Right away, PBMCs were isolated by Lymphoprep density gradient centrifugation and were stained directly, with no culture step. So that batch effects would be minimized, each experiment stained and sorted samples in pairs, pairing one healthy donor with one patient.

The entire isolated RNA was reverse transcribed using the High Capacity cDNA Reverse Transcription Kit, and thus expressed TCRB transcripts were sequenced. Deep immunoSEQ sequencing was applied to naive, central memory and regulatory T cell samples, giving an average of roughly 3.3 million total reads per sample. Sorted cells were lysed in RLT buffer, and RNA was extracted using DNase-treated RNeasy Micro or Mini kits according to cell number. Each cell subset was processed on its own to prevent cross-contamination, while patient and healthy donor samples were processed together. TCRB sequences were amplified from cDNA with the immunoSEQ multiplex PCR, producing 87-bp fragments spanning the CDR3 region. Sequencing of the amplicons was done on the Illumina HiSeq platform. Regarding the original processing steps: PCR bias was computationally corrected using synthetic template baselines, reads within Hamming distance 2 were collapsed, and singletons that could not be merged were discarded. Reads were aligned to IMGT to assign V, D and J genes, CDR3 length, and insertions or deletions at six rearrangement sites. Within each subset, clonotype counts were normalized to the number of sorted cells before true diversity and Gini coefficients were calculated with the tcR R package. The overlap coefficient, calculated on TCRB nucleotide sequences, was used to measure repertoire sharing. Here the immuneACCESS table is served through TCRdb, limited to in-frame sequences with V and J called. Missing clones are a known gap in these copies; in checked studies unresolved V genes cover under half, and the rest lacks a known reason. From that table come the V and J calls and clone size; the DNA was used to work out D and trimming. The sample yields under 400,000 clones; 14% were counted once. The ten largest clones take up more than 6.5% of the sample.

Summary of the overall study and its limitations: HLA sub-analyses involved small numbers of individuals, so any influence of HLA type on TCRB rearrangement remained unresolved. Patients with type 1 diabetes made fewer insertions and deleted more nucleotides at VDJ recombination sites, implying thymic rearrangement abnormalities. Naive, central memory and regulatory TCRB repertoires appeared more similar among patients than among healthy donors. Type 1 diabetes patients showed a moderate but significant shortening of TCRB CDR3 length in all four CD4+ subsets. Because cDNA rather than genomic DNA was sequenced, highly expressing activated cells could have been over-represented, although no difference in activation and CD3 levels was found between groups. PCR might favor shorter templates, but patient and control samples were amplified and corrected together, so any skew would affect both groups equally.

This clone was counted between two and nine times. Its cognate antigen has yet to be identified. No much larger clonotype is one base removed from it; base qualities were not supplied. This chain is built from TRBV5-4 and TRBJ2-5; 9 bases in the junction line up with TRBD1. The material sequenced was central memory CD4+ T cells from blood. The clonotype was recovered from a man aged 30 to 39 in good health. The CDR3 sequence is CASSLQGAPETQYF. The sequenced DNA: TGTGCCAGCAGCTTACAGGGGGCGCCAGAGACCCAGTACTTC.